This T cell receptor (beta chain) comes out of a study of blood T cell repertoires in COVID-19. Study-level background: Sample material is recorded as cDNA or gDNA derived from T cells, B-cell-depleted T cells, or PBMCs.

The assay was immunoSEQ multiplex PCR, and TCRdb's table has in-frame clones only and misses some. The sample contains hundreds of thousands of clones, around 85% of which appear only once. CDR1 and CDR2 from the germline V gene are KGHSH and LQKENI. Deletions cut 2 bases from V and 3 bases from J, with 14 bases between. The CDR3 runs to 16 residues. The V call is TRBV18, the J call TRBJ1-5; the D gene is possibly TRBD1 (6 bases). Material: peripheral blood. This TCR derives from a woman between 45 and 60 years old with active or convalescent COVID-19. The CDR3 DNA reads TGTGCCAGCTCACCAGCGGGCCAGGGGATCAATCAGCCCCAGCATTTT. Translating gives CASSPAGQGINQPQHF.